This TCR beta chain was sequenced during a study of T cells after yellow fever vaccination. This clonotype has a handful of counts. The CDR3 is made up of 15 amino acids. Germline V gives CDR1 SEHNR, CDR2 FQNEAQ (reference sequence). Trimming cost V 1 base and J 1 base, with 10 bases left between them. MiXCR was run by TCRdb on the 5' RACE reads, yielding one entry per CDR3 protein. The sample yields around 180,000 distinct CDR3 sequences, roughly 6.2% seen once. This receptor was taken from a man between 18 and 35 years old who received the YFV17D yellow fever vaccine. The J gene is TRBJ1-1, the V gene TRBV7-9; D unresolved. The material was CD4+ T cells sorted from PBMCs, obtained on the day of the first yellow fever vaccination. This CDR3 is CASSLGVGWNTEAFF. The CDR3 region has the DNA TGTGCCAGCAGCTTAGGGGTTGGGTGGAACACTGAAGCTTTCTTT.